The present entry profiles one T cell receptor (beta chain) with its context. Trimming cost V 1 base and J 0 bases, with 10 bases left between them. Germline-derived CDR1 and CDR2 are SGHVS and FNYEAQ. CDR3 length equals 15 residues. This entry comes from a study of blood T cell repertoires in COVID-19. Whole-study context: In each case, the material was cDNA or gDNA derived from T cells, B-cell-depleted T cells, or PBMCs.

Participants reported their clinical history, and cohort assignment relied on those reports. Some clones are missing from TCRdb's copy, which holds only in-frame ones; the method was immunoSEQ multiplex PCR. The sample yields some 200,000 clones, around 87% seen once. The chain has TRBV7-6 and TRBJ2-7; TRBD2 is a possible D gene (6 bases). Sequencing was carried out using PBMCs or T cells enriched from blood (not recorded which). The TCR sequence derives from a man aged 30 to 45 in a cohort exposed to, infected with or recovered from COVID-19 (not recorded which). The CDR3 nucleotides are TGTGCCAGCAGCTTAGAGGGACTTAGCTCCTACGAGCAGTACTTC. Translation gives CASSLEGLSSYEQYF. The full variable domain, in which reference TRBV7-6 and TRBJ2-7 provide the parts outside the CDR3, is GAGVSQSPRYKVTKRGQDVALRCDPISGHVSLYWYRQALGQGPEFLTYFNYEAQQDKSGLPNDRFSAERPEGSISTLTIQRTEQRDSAMYRCASSLEGLSSYEQYFGPGTRLTVT.